These 5 T cell receptor beta chains came from one sample sequenced in a study. Cells sorted as Tregs were CD4+, CD25+ and CD127-/low. One entry per CDR3 protein, called by TCRdb with MiXCR from the 5' RACE reads. The top ten clones hold around 4% of a sample with about 42,000 distinct CDR3 sequences, 20% to 25% of them seen once. The sequencing sample was made of Tregs sorted from blood. These receptors came from a female donor with breast cancer.

This clonotype has only a few counts. The rearrangement joins TRBV6-1 to TRBJ2-7; 7 nucleotides align to TRBD2. Unmatched junction bases numbered 2, after V lost 2 bases and J lost 4 bases. Germline CDR1 MNHNS, CDR2 SASEGT. The CDR3 spans 13 residues. CDR3 in amino acids: CASSEWGGYEQYF. CDR3 DNA: TGTGCCAGCAGTGAATGGGGGGGGTACGAGCAGTACTTC.

Comments on this clonotype: One end of the junction is discordant with germline, which a read error may explain. For the CDR3, the DNA is TGTGCCAGCGGTGAAGAGGGACTTCGGGTCTTCTACGAGCAGTACTTC. This codes for CASGEEGLRVFYEQYF. The chain employs TRBV6-1 and TRBJ2-7; possibly TRBD2 for D (6 bases). In germline, CDR1 is MNHNS, CDR2 SASEGT. This CDR3 has 16 amino acids.

As to this clonotype: A much larger clone lies one base from this, so it may be a read error. V usage is TRBV4-1 and J usage is TRBJ1-3; the D is unclear. CDR1 is MGHRA and CDR2 is YSYEKL in the germline V gene. The CDR3 is 13 amino acids. Trimming left V 6 bases short and J 2 bases short, with 8 bases between. The CDR3 loop is CASRGNAGNTIYF. As DNA, the CDR3 is TGCGCCAGCAGGGGGAATGCTGGAAACACCATATATTTT.

A word on this clonotype: The junction differs from germline at one of its ends, possibly a read error. The chain joins TRBV6-6 to TRBJ2-1; 8 nucleotides agree with TRBD1. Germline values: CDR1 MNHNY, CDR2 SVGAGI (reference sequence). CDR3 length: 16 residues. The CDR3 bases are TGTGCCAGCGGTTACTTAGTACCTCAGGGGGCGAATGAGCAGTTCTTC. Translating gives CASGYLVPQGANEQFF.

The chain is built from TRBV20-1 and TRBJ1-1; D remains ambiguous. V gave up 5 bases and J gave up 8 bases, with 9 bases separating them. The CDR3 contains 10 residues. Germline CDR1 and CDR2: DFQATT and SNEGSKA (reference sequence). CDR3 protein: CSAPAWEAFF. The DNA for the CDR3 is TGCAGTGCTCCGGCGTGGGAAGCTTTCTTT.